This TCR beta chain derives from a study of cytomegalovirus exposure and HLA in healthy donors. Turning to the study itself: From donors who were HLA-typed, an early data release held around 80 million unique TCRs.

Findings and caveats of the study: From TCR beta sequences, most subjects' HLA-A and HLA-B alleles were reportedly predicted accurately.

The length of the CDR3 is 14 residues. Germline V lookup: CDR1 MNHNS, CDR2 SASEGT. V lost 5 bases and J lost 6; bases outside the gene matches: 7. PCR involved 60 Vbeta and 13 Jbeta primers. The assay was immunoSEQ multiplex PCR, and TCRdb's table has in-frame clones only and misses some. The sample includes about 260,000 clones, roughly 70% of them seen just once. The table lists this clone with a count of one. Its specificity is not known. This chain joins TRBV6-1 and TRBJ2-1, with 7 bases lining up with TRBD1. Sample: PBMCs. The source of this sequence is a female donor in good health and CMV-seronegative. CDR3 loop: CASSTWGQSNEQFF. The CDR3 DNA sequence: TGTGCCAGCAGTACCTGGGGACAGAGCAATGAGCAGTTCTTC.